Sequencing of this T cell receptor (beta chain) was carried out in a study of cytomegalovirus exposure and HLA in healthy donors. Findings and caveats of the study: Evidence from a later analysis indicated that most CMV-associated TCR beta chains looked HLA-restricted. Analyses of presence and absence presupposed an approximately uniform sequencing depth across donors.

V lost 6 bases and J lost 2; bases outside the gene matches: 15. Germline CDR1 is MNHEY and CDR2 is SMNVEV (reference sequence). CDR3 length: 17 residues. Primers for the PCR totalled 60 Vbeta and 13 Jbeta. Data came from immunoSEQ multiplex PCR; TCRdb stores just in-frame clones and leaves some out. The sample comprises roughly 160,000 clones, 71% of which are singletons, and roughly 1.6% rests with the top ten. This clone was recorded a few times. Its antigen is still unknown. This sequence originates from a girl between 5 and 17 years old in good health and CMV-seronegative. The chain has TRBV27 and TRBJ2-7; 8 bases align to TRBD1. The sequencing sample was made of PBMCs. The CDR3 protein is CASSQGPGTGGPYEQYF. The CDR3 region has the DNA TGTGCCAGCAGCCAAGGACCGGGGACAGGAGGTCCCTACGAGCAGTACTTC.